This note documents a single T cell receptor beta chain sequence. Its antigen target is currently unknown. Base-call qualities are not available, and no considerably larger clone is one nucleotide away. The data are from a study of response to subunit inactivated influenza vaccine (dated by TCRdb to 2017 to 2018). Describing the broader study: To follow how T cells responded to a trivalent subunit inactivated influenza vaccine, the researchers relied on deep quantitative profiling of the T cell receptor repertoire.

The library was obtained by RT-PCR. The run used an Illumina HiSeq 2500. TCRdb reprocessed the public reads (quality trimming at Q25 with fastp, clone calling with MiXCR) and kept in-frame beta chains. Rows with one shared CDR3 protein collapse into an entry with the most common genes and DNA. The sample table shows 500,000 to 750,000 distinct CDR3 sequences, and less than 15% are seen once. 8.5% to 14% of the sample comes from the top ten. Summary of the overall study and its limitations: According to the authors, only a limited number of new T cells may be recruited by each seasonal influenza vaccination.

The CDR3 runs 17 residues from the cysteine to the phenylalanine. The read is trimmed to its CDR3 DNA, 51 bases read in frame from base 1. The CDR1 and CDR2 encoded by the germline V gene are SGHTA and FQGNSA. V trim: 1 base; J trim: 4 bases; unmatched bases: 9. This clonotype originated in a man aged 45-65 years who received an inactivated influenza vaccine. Donor details come from another sample of the same person, matched by shared clones. The rearrangement combines TRBV7-2 with TRBJ2-3; 9 of the junction bases match TRBD2. This specimen was PBMCs from blood, taken 11 to 12 days after vaccination. CDR3 protein: CASSLGLWTSVADTQYF. In nucleotide form, the sequence is TGTGCCAGCAGCTTAGGATTGTGGACTAGCGTAGCAGATACGCAGTATTTT. Beyond the CDR3, the reference TRBV7-2 and TRBJ2-3 genes provide the residues; the full variable domain reads: GAGVSQSPSNKVTEKGKDVELRCDPISGHTALYWYRQSLGQGLEFLIYFQGNSAPDKSGLPSDRFSAERTGGSVSTLTIQRTQQEDSAVYLCASSLGLWTSVADTQYFGPGTRLTVL.